These 3 T cell receptor beta chains originate from one sample sequenced in a study of blood T cell repertoires in COVID-19. Libraries were prepared by immunoSEQ multiplex PCR; TCRdb keeps only in-frame clonotypes and omits some of them. The sample holds about 220,000 clones, roughly 80% seen once. The specimen was peripheral blood. Receptors were obtained from a man aged 30 to 45 with active or convalescent COVID-19.

The J gene is TRBJ1-4, the V gene TRBV5-1, with a possible D match to TRBD1 (5 bases). The V end was cut by 4 bases, the J end by 7 bases, with 5 bases between. Germline values: CDR1 SGHRS, CDR2 YFSETQ. The CDR3 contains 11 residues. DNA of the CDR3: TGCGCCAGCAGCAGGGGTGAAAAACTGTTTTTT. Encoded protein: CASSRGEKLFF. The full variable domain, with the rest looked up from reference TRBV5-1 and TRBJ1-4, is KAGVTQTPRYLIKTRGQQVTLSCSPISGHRSVSWYQQTPGQGLQFLFEYFSETQRNKGNFPGRFSGRQFSNSRSEMNVSTLELGDSALYLCASSRGEKLFFGSGTQLSVL.

The chain employs TRBV2 and TRBJ1-6; no reliable D call. V was pared by 7 bases and J by 6 bases, with 10 bases between. The CDR3 contains 13 residues. Germline V gene sequence: CDR1 SNHLY, CDR2 FYNNEI. CDR3 region: CASTRDFNSPLHF. DNA for the CDR3: TGTGCCAGCACTCGGGATTTTAATTCACCCCTCCACTTT.

The CDR3 region is CASRRGQPSTDTQYF. Here the CDR3 DNA reads TGTGCCAGCAGAAGAGGACAGCCAAGCACAGATACGCAGTATTTT. The V gene is TRBV3-1 (or the pseudogene TRBV3-2), the J gene TRBJ2-3; a possible D gene is TRBD1 (6 bases). Trimming pared 6 bases from V and 0 bases from J, leaving 13 bases between. Germline V gives CDR1 LGHDT, CDR2 YNNKEL (reference sequence). CDR3 length: 15 residues.